The source of this T cell receptor (beta chain) is a study of regulatory T cells in long-lasting Graves disease. Broader study findings: More public clonotypes were shared by persistent patients (about 3,000) than by new patients (approximately 990).

This clonotype has ten or more counts. Its antigen is not identified. For TCR beta, libraries came from iRepertoire HTBI primers and Arm-PCR of CDR3 regions. MiXCR was run by TCRdb on the multiplex PCR reads, yielding one entry per CDR3 protein. The table shows just over 600,000 distinct CDR3 sequences, with about 16% occurring only once. Time point noted: newly diagnosed GD, antithyroid drugs for less than 3 months. The TCR library was made from RNA that had been extracted from PBMCs in TRIzol. Trimming removed 10 bases at V and 5 bases at J, with 15 bases between. The CDR3 loop spans 13 amino acids. Germline-derived CDR1 and CDR2 are MDHEN and SYDVKM. These sequences were also reported in another study, on T cells in Graves' hyperthyroidism and ophthalmopathy.

The TCR sequence derives from a woman aged 25 to 39 with Graves disease. V and J are TRBV28 and TRBJ2-1; tentative D call: TRBD1 (5 bases). The sample here was peripheral blood mononuclear cells (PBMCs), taken at new diagnosis, from a patient treated with antithyroid drugs. Written as DNA, the CDR3 is TGTGCCACCCAGTTACAGGTGAACAATGAGCAGTTCTTC. Its translation: CATQLQVNNEQFF.